The entry below gives a single T cell receptor (beta chain) sequence along with its context. Its target is not known. This CDR3 is 13 amino acids long. Germline CDR1 MNHEY, CDR2 SVGAGI. Trimming left V 5 bases short and J 1 base short, with 6 bases between. The sample belongs to a study of immune cell composition in non-small cell lung cancer. General study points: Clones >0.5% enriched in tumour were rarer in adenocarcinoma (around 35%) than squamous (around 75%).

The repertoire was sequenced with immunoSEQ multiplex PCR; TCRdb's copy has only in-frame clones and lacks some. Of roughly 4,000 clones listed, 70% to 85% are singletons. The sequence derives from a human donor with non-small cell lung cancer. The chain joins TRBV6-5 to TRBJ1-5; TRBD1 is a possible D gene (5 bases). Sequenced sample: lung tumor tissue. The CDR3 loop reads CASSRQSNQPQHF. CDR3 coding DNA: TGTGCCAGCAGTAGACAGAGCAATCAGCCCCAGCATTTT.